Presented here are 18 T cell receptor beta chains from one specimen sequenced in a study of T cells in Graves' hyperthyroidism and ophthalmopathy. It was RNA transcripts that yielded the amplified TCR beta CDR3 regions. The HTBI primer set served for first-round RT-PCR of the TCR CDR3. Each CDR3 protein is one row after TCRdb ran MiXCR on the multiplex PCR reads. The sample holds roughly 38,000 distinct CDR3 sequences; about 50% are singletons and the top ten take approximately 6.2%. Sequencing was done on a sample of blood. The receptors here all came from a woman in her fifties or sixties with Graves' hyperthyroidism that later progressed to Graves' ophthalmopathy.

Details on this clonotype: This is likely a read error, given that the CDR3 carries no conserved phenylalanine or tryptophan at its end. The chain joins TRBV4-1 to TRBJ1-5; 7 bases agree with TRBD1. Germline CDR1 reads MGHRA; CDR2 reads YSYEKL. This CDR3 comprises 15 residues. The CDR3 sequence: CASSHPGGGKQPQHY. The DNA of the CDR3 is TGCGCCAGCAGCCATCCAGGGGGAGGCAAGCAGCCCCAGCATTAT.

This clonotype was seen at least ten times. The chain carries TRBV12-3 or TRBV12-4 and TRBJ1-2; D not resolved. The CDR3 loop spans 14 amino acids. The V gene lost 7 bases and the J gene lost 5 bases, with 17 bases spanning the gap. The CDR3 nucleotides read TGTGCCAGCACCCTCAGCATTGGGTCATATGGCTACACCTTC. This codes for CASTLSIGSYGYTF.

This sequence joins TRBV7-6 and TRBJ2-2; tentative D call: TRBD2 (5 bases). The length of the CDR3 is 18 residues. The V end was cut by 5 bases, the J end by 6 bases, with 25 bases between. The germline V gene encodes CDR1 SGHVS and CDR2 FNYEAQ. DNA of the CDR3: TGTGCCAGCAGCCCAGCCTTTGGACTTTCATCAGTCGCCGGGGAGCTGTTTTTT. Amino acid sequence: CASSPAFGLSSVAGELFF. Combining the CDR3 with reference TRBV7-6 and TRBJ2-2 gives the whole variable domain GAGVSQSPRYKVTKRGQDVALRCDPISGHVSLYWYRQALGQGPEFLTYFNYEAQQDKSGLPNDRFSAERPEGSISTLTIQRTEQRDSAMYRCASSPAFGLSSVAGELFFGEGSRLTVL.

The rearrangement links TRBV5-1 to TRBJ2-7, with D uncertain. Looked up from germline, CDR1 is SGHRS and CDR2 is YFSETQ. CDR3 size: 14 residues. Trimming left V 0 bases short and J 3 bases short, with 10 bases between. This CDR3 reads CASSLASAYYEQYF. The CDR3 region has the DNA TGCGCCAGCAGCTTGGCCAGCGCCTACTACGAGCAGTACTTC.

As to this clonotype: One end of the junction is discordant with germline, which a read error may explain. This chain uses TRBV4-2 with TRBJ1-5, with D unresolved. Germline V gives CDR1 LGHNA, CDR2 YNFKEQ. The CDR3 extends over 15 amino acids. CDR3 protein: CGSSQDKQRNQPQHF. CDR3 nucleotides: TGTGGCAGCAGCCAAGATAAGCAGCGCAATCAGCCCCAGCATTTT.

This clonotype was detected ten times or more. The V gene is TRBV28, the J gene TRBJ1-2, with TRBD1 identical over 8 bases. The CDR3 has 13 amino acids. V shed 6 bases and J 5 bases; nucleotides not matched to a gene: 5. Germline CDR1 MDHEN, CDR2 SYDVKM. The CDR3 coding sequence is TGTGCCAGCAGCACGGACAGGGCTTATGGCTACACCTTC. Residues: CASSTDRAYGYTF.

This clonotype was seen at least ten times. The chain combines TRBV6-6 with TRBJ1-1, with D unresolved. Germline assignment: CDR1 MNHNY and CDR2 SVGAGI (reference sequence). The ends were cut back, 0 bases at V and 0 bases at J, with 11 bases in the middle. This CDR3 has 16 residues. The CDR3 region has the DNA TGTGCCAGCAGTTACTCTCGGGGAGACTTGAACACTGAAGCTTTCTTT. It is translated as CASSYSRGDLNTEAFF.

V usage is TRBV2 and J usage is TRBJ2-7; D gene uncertain. The CDR3 has 14 residues. Trimming took 3 bases from V and 6 from J, leaving 15 bases between them. CDR1 and CDR2 from the germline V gene are SNHLY and FYNNEI. The CDR3 protein is CASSEALNKFEQYF. In nucleotides, the CDR3 is TGTGCCAGCAGTGAGGCGTTAAATAAGTTCGAGCAGTACTTC.

In this sample, this clonotype turned up many times. The V and J genes are TRBV4-1 and TRBJ2-3, with TRBD2 as a possible D gene (6 bases). Trimming removed 1 base from V and 5 bases from J, with 16 bases in between. The CDR3 length is 16 residues. CDR1 and CDR2 from the germline V gene are MGHRA and YSYEKL. The CDR3 protein is CASSQVSGVIRDTQYF. The CDR3 DNA is TGCGCCAGCAGCCAAGTATCGGGGGTAATTAGAGATACGCAGTATTTT.

Ten or more counts support this clonotype. The V and J genes are TRBV20-1 and TRBJ2-5; D could derive from TRBD1 or TRBD2 (6 bases each). Trimming shortened V by 4 bases and J by 1 base, and 10 bases separated the two germline ends. Germline V gene lookup returns CDR1 DFQATT and CDR2 SNEGSKA (reference sequence). This CDR3 comprises 13 residues. The CDR3 region is CSATWGAQETQYF. CDR3 bases: TGCAGTGCTACTTGGGGGGCCCAAGAGACCCAGTACTTC.

This clonotype came up many times. The genes are TRBV27 and TRBJ2-1, with a tentative D call TRBD2 (5 bases). Trimming stripped 3 bases from V and 8 bases from J, with 17 bases between. CDR3 length equals 15 residues. The germline gives CDR1 MNHEY, CDR2 SMNVEV (reference sequence). The CDR3 loop is CASSFSGPGRDEQFF. CDR3 DNA sequence: TGTGCCAGCAGTTTCAGCGGCCCCGGACGTGATGAGCAGTTCTTC.

The chain joins TRBV7-3 to TRBJ2-7; 9 bases map to TRBD1. Looked up from germline, CDR1 is SGHTA and CDR2 is FQGTGA. CDR3 length: 16 residues. J gave up 3 bases and V 4 bases, and 10 bases lay outside the gene matches. The DNA for the CDR3 is TGTGCCAGCAGCTCCCTAGGACAGGGGTACAGCTACGAGCAGTACTTC. It specifies CASSSLGQGYSYEQYF.

With respect to this clonotype: The conserved phenylalanine or tryptophan is not found at the CDR3 terminus, so this likely reflects a read error. This chain connects TRBV19 to TRBJ2-5; D remains unclear. The CDR3 is made up of 15 amino acids. Germline V gene lookup returns CDR1 LNHDA and CDR2 SQIVND (reference sequence). CDR3 nucleotides: TGTGCCAGTAGCATAGTTCCTAACGGAAGGGAGACCCAGTACTCC. This sequence encodes CASSIVPNGRETQYS.

This clonotype is a singleton in its sample. The CDR3 region has the DNA TGTGCCAGCAGCTTAGCGGGGGACCCCGGGACACTTCCTAACTATGGCTACACCTTC. It yields the protein CASSLAGDPGTLPNYGYTF. This rearrangement joins TRBV7-9 to TRBJ1-2; possibly TRBD1 for D (6 bases). Deletions cut 0 bases from V and 0 bases from J, with 20 bases between. CDR3 length: 19 amino acids. CDR1 and CDR2 (germline): SEHNR, FQNEAQ (reference sequence).

This rearrangement joins TRBV12-3 or TRBV12-4 to TRBJ1-2; 7 bases line up with TRBD1. The CDR3 contains 13 residues. J gave up 5 bases and V 9 bases, and 9 bases lay outside the gene matches. The DNA of the CDR3 is TGTGCCAGTAGTGCTGACAGGGTATATGGCTACACCTTC. Protein product: CASSADRVYGYTF.

The chain recombines TRBV19 with TRBJ2-1; TRBD2 matches at 13 bases. The CDR3 totals 16 residues. V was clipped by 10 bases and J by 4 bases; unmatched bases: 10. CDR1 LNHDA and CDR2 SQIVND come from the germline V gene (reference sequence). The CDR3 protein is CATLAGGLLCYNEQFF. The CDR3, as DNA: TGTGCCACACTAGCGGGAGGGTTGCTGTGTTACAATGAGCAGTTCTTC.

The sample holds many counts of this clonotype. The chain couples TRBV29-1 to TRBJ2-1; D gene unclear. Germline CDR1 reads SQVTM; CDR2 reads ANQGSEA. CDR3 length: 14 amino acids. Trimming shortened V by 7 bases and J by 5 bases, and 18 bases separated the two germline ends. The CDR3 protein is CSAQGILTNNEQFF. In DNA, the CDR3 is TGCAGCGCCCAAGGAATTTTAACCAACAATGAGCAGTTCTTC.

This clonotype was observed a single time. J is TRBJ2-3 and V is TRBV6-1; possible D gene TRBD2, 6 bases. The length of the CDR3 is 16 residues. The germline CDR1 and CDR2 sequences are MNHNS and SASEGT. V was shortened by 4 bases and J by 6 bases, with 20 bases between the two germline ends. This chain's CDR3 is CASSASRRDRWDTQYF. The CDR3 nucleotides are TGTGCCAGCAGTGCTAGTCGGCGGGATCGGTGGGATACGCAGTATTTT.